Below, 7 T cell receptor beta chains from the same sample are listed, as sequenced in a study of blood T cells in healthy people across ages (dated by TCRdb to 2014 to 2015). Receptors were amplified or captured by 5' RACE. The run used an Illumina HiSeq 2500. A second PCR of roughly 7 to 11 cycles was performed with a sample-barcoded 5' primer and a J-beta primer mix. Starting from the raw public reads, TCRdb applied fastp trimming at Q25, assembled clones with MiXCR and retained in-frame beta chains. Rows merge per CDR3 protein into single entries with the most common DNA and genes. The sample table holds approximately 800,000 distinct CDR3 sequences, of which about 55% were seen once. The ten largest clones add up to about 38% of the sample. The specimen sequenced was blood. These receptors originate from a man at least 80 years old in good health.

This clonotype was seen only a few times. This chain joins TRBV29-1 and TRBJ2-1; 13 positions agree with TRBD2. V was pared by 4 bases and J by 7 bases, with 7 bases of the junction left unmatched. This CDR3 region has 15 residues. Germline V gene data show CDR1 as SQVTM and CDR2 as ANQGSEA. The CDR3 region is CSVVTTSGRKNEQFF. As DNA, the CDR3 is TGCAGCGTTGTAACGACTAGCGGGAGGAAGAATGAGCAGTTCTTC.

Notes on this clonotype: An end of the junction does not agree with germline; a read error may underlie this. The CDR3 sequence is CASSLGRLTGANVPTF. The DNA for the CDR3 is TGTGCCAGCAGCTTAGGCCGGTTAACTGGGGCCAACGTCCCGACTTTC. This rearrangement joins TRBV7-2 to TRBJ2-6; possibly TRBD1 for D (5 bases). The CDR3 runs to 16 residues. Germline lookup yields CDR1 SGHTA and CDR2 FQGNSA. Full variable domain (rest looked up from reference TRBV7-2 and TRBJ2-6): GAGVSQSPSNKVTEKGKDVELRCDPISGHTALYWYRQSLGQGLEFLIYFQGNSAPDKSGLPSDRFSAERTGGSVSTLTIQRTQQEDSAVYLCASSLGRLTGANVPTFGAGSRLTVL.

The V gene is TRBV5-1, the J gene TRBJ2-6; 10 bases fit TRBD1. CDR1 and CDR2 from the germline V gene are SGHRS and YFSETQ. The junction had 8 bases not matched to a gene; V was cut back by 5 bases and J by 6 bases. This CDR3 region has 16 residues. The CDR3, as DNA: TGCGCCAGCAGACCGACAGGGGGCAATGCGGCCAACGTCCTGACTTTC. This encodes CASRPTGGNAANVLTF. Full variable domain (missing parts from reference TRBV5-1 and TRBJ2-6): KAGVTQTPRYLIKTRGQQVTLSCSPISGHRSVSWYQQTPGQGLQFLFEYFSETQRNKGNFPGRFSGRQFSNSRSEMNVSTLELGDSALYLCASRPTGGNAANVLTFGAGSRLTVL.

The V and J genes are TRBV25-1 and TRBJ2-1; 14 nucleotides line up with TRBD2. The germline V gene encodes CDR1 MGHDK and CDR2 SYGVNS. The V segment lost 6 bases and the J segment 10 bases; nucleotides outside the gene matches: 8. This CDR3 has 15 residues. CDR3 region: CASRGGLAGAWEQFF. CDR3 DNA sequence: TGTGCCAGCAGGGGGGGACTAGCGGGAGCTTGGGAGCAGTTCTTC.

V gene TRBV6-5 combines with J gene TRBJ2-3, with 7 nucleotides matching TRBD1. J lost 2 bases, V lost 5 bases, and 7 bases had no gene match. The CDR3 runs to 15 residues. The germline V gene encodes CDR1 MNHEY and CDR2 SVGAGI. The CDR3 loop reads CASSPPGQNTDTQYF. The CDR3, as DNA: TGTGCCAGCAGTCCTCCGGGACAGAACACAGATACGCAGTATTTT.

This clonotype turned up a few times. This chain links TRBV18 with TRBJ2-1, with 8 bases matching TRBD2. The CDR3 totals 15 residues. Germline values: CDR1 KGHSH, CDR2 LQKENI. V shed 2 bases and J 5 bases; nucleotides not matched to a gene: 5. In DNA form, the CDR3 reads TGTGCCAGCTCACCAAGCACTAGCGGAAACAATGAGCAGTTCTTC. It codes for CASSPSTSGNNEQFF. Combining the CDR3 with reference TRBV18 and TRBJ2-1 gives the whole variable domain NAGVMQNPRHLVRRRGQEARLRCSPMKGHSHVYWYRQLPEEGLKFMVYLQKENIIDESGMPKERFSAEFPKEGPSILRIQQVVRGDSAAYFCASSPSTSGNNEQFFGPGTRLTVL.

On this clonotype itself: A much larger clone sits a single nucleotide away, making a read error possible. Here the CDR3 reads CCVDSPNNEQYF. CDR3 in DNA: TGCTGCGTTGATAGCCCCAACAATGAGCAGTACTTC. The V and J genes are TRBV20-1 and TRBJ2-7; D is unclear. Germline V lookup: CDR1 DFQATT, CDR2 SNEGSKA (reference sequence). CDR3 length: 12 amino acids.